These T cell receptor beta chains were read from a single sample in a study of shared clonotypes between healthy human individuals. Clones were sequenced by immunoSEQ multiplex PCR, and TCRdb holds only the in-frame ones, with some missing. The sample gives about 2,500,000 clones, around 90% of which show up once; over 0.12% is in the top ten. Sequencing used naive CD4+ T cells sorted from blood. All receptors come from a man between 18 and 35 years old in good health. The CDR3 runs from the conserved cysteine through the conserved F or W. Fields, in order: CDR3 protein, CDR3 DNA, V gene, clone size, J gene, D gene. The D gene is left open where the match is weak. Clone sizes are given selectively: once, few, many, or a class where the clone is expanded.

CDR3: CASSLDGTRTDTQYF; DNA: TGTGCCAGCAGCTTGGATGGGACCCGCACAGATACGCAGTATTTT; V: TRBV11-2; size: NA; J: TRBJ2-3; D: NA
CDR3: CASLPRGVTQYF; DNA: TGTGCCAGCTTACCACGAGGGGTTACGCAGTATTTT; V: TRBV25-1; size: NA; J: TRBJ2-3; D: NA
CDR3: CASSPGQVGNQPQHF; DNA: TGTGCCAGCAGCCCAGGACAGGTCGGCAATCAGCCCCAGCATTTT; V: TRBV5-8; size: NA; J: TRBJ1-5; D: TRBD1
CDR3: CASSTGRGLAGFRGNEQFF; DNA: TGTGCCAGCAGCACGGGGCGCGGACTAGCGGGTTTCCGGGGCAATGAGCAGTTCTTC; V: TRBV21-1; size: NA; J: TRBJ2-1; D: NA
CDR3: CASSDTSDHYNEQFF; DNA: TGCGCCAGCAGTGATACCAGCGACCATTACAATGAGCAGTTCTTC; V: TRBV10-1; size: NA; J: TRBJ2-1; D: NA
CDR3: CATSRGTTSGYQETQYF; DNA: TGTGCCACCAGCAGGGGGACGACTAGCGGGTACCAAGAGACCCAGTACTTC; V: TRBV15; size: NA; J: TRBJ2-5; D: TRBD2
CDR3: CASSVEGLAANTDTQYF; DNA: TGTGCCAGCAGCGTAGAGGGGCTAGCGGCAAACACAGATACGCAGTATTTT; V: TRBV9; size: NA; J: TRBJ2-3; D: TRBD2
CDR3: CASSQGANSPLHF; DNA: TGTGCCAGTTCACAGGGGGCAAATTCACCCCTCCACTTT; V: TRBV27; size: once; J: TRBJ1-6; D: TRBD1
CDR3: CASSPGTITDTQYF; DNA: TGCGCCAGCAGCCCCGGGACTATCACAGATACGCAGTATTTT; V: TRBV5-1; size: few; J: TRBJ2-3; D: TRBD2
CDR3: CASSLVQGTEQYF; DNA: TGTGCCAGCAGCTTAGTACAAGGGACGGAGCAGTACTTC; V: TRBV7-2; size: NA; J: TRBJ2-7; D: NA
CDR3: CSVWTGKGYTF; DNA: TGCAGCGTGTGGACAGGGAAAGGCTACACCTTC; V: TRBV29-1; size: NA; J: TRBJ1-2; D: TRBD1
CDR3: CASSLQGAKADTQYF; DNA: TGTGCCAGCAGCTTACAGGGGGCGAAAGCAGATACGCAGTATTTT; V: TRBV7-6; size: NA; J: TRBJ2-3; D: TRBD1
CDR3: CASSTPGQANSPLHF; DNA: TGTGCCAGCAGCACCCCGGGACAGGCTAATTCACCCCTCCACTTT; V: TRBV7-8; size: NA; J: TRBJ1-6; D: TRBD1
CDR3: CASSLSTGDPSSPLHF; DNA: TGTGCCAGCAGTTTATCGACAGGCGATCCCAGCTCACCCCTCCACTTT; V: TRBV28; size: NA; J: TRBJ1-6; D: NA
CDR3: CASSPSQGGYTF; DNA: TGTGCCAGCTCACCAAGTCAGGGCGGCTACACCTTC; V: TRBV18; size: NA; J: TRBJ1-2; D: NA
CDR3: CASSLDGLAGVGQFF; DNA: TGCGCCAGCAGCTTGGACGGACTAGCGGGAGTAGGGCAGTTCTTC; V: TRBV5-1; size: once; J: TRBJ2-1; D: TRBD2
CDR3: CSVWRTDTQYF; DNA: TGCAGTGTTTGGCGTACAGATACGCAGTATTTT; V: TRBV20-1; size: NA; J: TRBJ2-3; D: NA
CDR3: CASSKGWEQYF; DNA: TGTGCCAGCAGTAAGGGCTGGGAGCAGTACTTC; V: TRBV11-2; size: NA; J: TRBJ2-7; D: NA
CDR3: CSVRGTLTGGMETQYF; DNA: TGCAGCGTCAGAGGTACGCTGACAGGGGGGATGGAGACCCAGTACTTC; V: TRBV29-1; size: NA; J: TRBJ2-5; D: TRBD1
CDR3: CASSSRDRGNEQYF; DNA: TGTGCCAGCAGCTCCCGGGACAGGGGTAACGAGCAGTACTTC; V: TRBV7-2; size: NA; J: TRBJ2-7; D: TRBD1
CDR3: CASSSTGAWGYGYTF; DNA: TGTGCCAGCAGCTCGACAGGGGCTTGGGGCTATGGCTACACCTTC; V: TRBV5-4; size: NA; J: TRBJ1-2; D: TRBD1
CDR3: CASSLVWGLSDEQFF; DNA: TGTGCCAGCAGCTTAGTATGGGGGTTGAGCGATGAGCAGTTCTTC; V: TRBV11-2; size: NA; J: TRBJ2-1; D: NA
CDR3: CASSLLGGSVAEQYF; DNA: TGTGCCAGCAGCTTATTGGGTGGGAGCGTAGCCGAGCAGTACTTC; V: TRBV7-2; size: NA; J: TRBJ2-7; D: NA
CDR3: CSVGDSSYEQYF; DNA: TGCAGCGTTGGCGACTCGTCCTACGAGCAGTACTTC; V: TRBV29-1; size: NA; J: TRBJ2-7; D: NA
CDR3: CASSQLWGYTEAFF; DNA: TGTGCCAGCAGCCAACTTTGGGGCTACACTGAAGCTTTCTTT; V: TRBV6-6; size: NA; J: TRBJ1-1; D: NA
CDR3: CASSLESYNSPLHF; DNA: TGTGCCAGCAGCTTAGAGTCCTATAATTCACCCCTCCACTTT; V: TRBV7-9; size: NA; J: TRBJ1-6; D: NA
CDR3: CASSLEGAVNTGELFF; DNA: TGTGCCAGCAGCTTAGAGGGGGCCGTTAACACCGGGGAGCTGTTTTTT; V: TRBV7-3; size: once; J: TRBJ2-2; D: TRBD1
CDR3: CASSQVLTGKRYNEQFF; DNA: TGTGCCAGCAGCCAAGTTCTGACAGGGAAAAGGTACAATGAGCAGTTCTTC; V: TRBV14; size: NA; J: TRBJ2-1; D: TRBD1
CDR3: CASSPSGTGVVGELFF; DNA: TGTGCCAGCAGCCCCTCGGGGACAGGGGTAGTCGGGGAGCTGTTTTTT; V: TRBV7-9; size: few; J: TRBJ2-2; D: TRBD1
CDR3: CASSRNQGRFGNTIYF; DNA: TGTGCCAGTAGTAGAAATCAGGGACGGTTCGGAAACACCATATATTTT; V: TRBV19; size: NA; J: TRBJ1-3; D: NA
CDR3: CASSARQSGYTF; DNA: TGTGCCAGCAGTGCGCGACAGAGCGGCTACACCTTC; V: TRBV6-1; size: NA; J: TRBJ1-2; D: NA
CDR3: CASSVASTVSGNTIYF; DNA: TGTGCCAGCAGCGTAGCCAGTACGGTCTCTGGAAACACCATATATTTT; V: TRBV9; size: NA; J: TRBJ1-3; D: NA
CDR3: CASSLGAQGRGSTDTQYF; DNA: TGCGCCAGCAGCTTGGGGGCCCAGGGAAGAGGAAGCACAGATACGCAGTATTTT; V: TRBV5-1; size: once; J: TRBJ2-3; D: NA
CDR3: CASSLDSYGYTF; DNA: TGTGCCAGCAGCTTGGATTCGTATGGCTACACCTTC; V: TRBV5-4; size: few; J: TRBJ1-2; D: NA
CDR3: CASSYRTGVPEQYF; DNA: TGTGCCAGCAGCTACAGAACAGGGGTCCCCGAGCAGTACTTC; V: TRBV11-1; size: NA; J: TRBJ2-7; D: TRBD1
CDR3: CASSIGSVPTGGGYTF; DNA: TGTGCCAGTAGTATAGGAAGCGTTCCCACCGGAGGTGGCTACACCTTC; V: TRBV19; size: NA; J: TRBJ1-2; D: NA
CDR3: CSVRHPINYGYTF; DNA: TGCAGCGTTCGACACCCGATTAACTATGGCTACACCTTC; V: TRBV29-1; size: NA; J: TRBJ1-2; D: NA
CDR3: CASSLGLGGIRDTQYF; DNA: TGTGCCAGCAGCTTAGGATTGGGCGGGATTAGAGATACGCAGTATTTT; V: TRBV11-3; size: NA; J: TRBJ2-3; D: NA
CDR3: CASSQEGDPRETQYF; DNA: TGCGCCAGCAGCCAAGAGGGGGACCCCCGGGAGACCCAGTACTTC; V: TRBV4-1; size: NA; J: TRBJ2-5; D: NA
CDR3: CASSQVAGSALVGDNEQFF; DNA: TGTGCCAGCAGCCAAGTGGCAGGGTCTGCTCTAGTTGGGGACAATGAGCAGTTCTTC; V: TRBV4-2; size: NA; J: TRBJ2-1; D: NA
CDR3: CASRDQNQPQHF; DNA: TGTGCCAGCAGGGACCAGAATCAGCCCCAGCATTTT; V: TRBV28; size: once; J: TRBJ1-5; D: NA
CDR3: CASSLPASGEQYF; DNA: TGTGCCAGCAGCCTTCCGGCCTCGGGAGAGCAGTACTTC; V: TRBV5-6; size: NA; J: TRBJ2-7; D: NA
CDR3: CASSLAQLSYEQYF; DNA: TGTGCCAGCAGCTTAGCCCAGCTATCCTACGAGCAGTACTTC; V: TRBV7-2; size: once; J: TRBJ2-7; D: NA
CDR3: CASSVDAGTYEQYF; DNA: TGTGCCAGCAGCGTAGATGCGGGGACCTACGAGCAGTACTTC; V: TRBV9; size: few; J: TRBJ2-7; D: NA
CDR3: CAISESRGPNEQFF; DNA: TGTGCCATCAGTGAGTCACGGGGGCCCAATGAGCAGTTCTTC; V: TRBV10-3; size: NA; J: TRBJ2-1; D: NA
CDR3: CASSLGTGDYNEQFF; DNA: TGTGCCAGCAGCTTAGGGACAGGTGATTACAATGAGCAGTTCTTC; V: TRBV7-2; size: NA; J: TRBJ2-1; D: TRBD1
CDR3: CASEASGSYEQFF; DNA: TGTGCGTCAGAGGCTAGCGGGAGTTATGAGCAGTTCTTC; V: TRBV19; size: NA; J: TRBJ2-1; D: TRBD2
CDR3: CASSRIRAKGLAGGRRYEQYF; DNA: TGCGCCAGCAGCCGCATAAGGGCGAAAGGACTAGCGGGAGGAAGAAGGTACGAGCAGTACTTC; V: TRBV4-1; size: NA; J: TRBJ2-7; D: TRBD2
CDR3: CASSPPTSGAFLSYNEQFF; DNA: TGCGCCAGCAGCCCTCCGACTAGCGGGGCGTTCCTCTCCTACAATGAGCAGTTCTTC; V: TRBV4-1; size: NA; J: TRBJ2-1; D: TRBD2
CDR3: CASSLGGVGKSGELFF; DNA: TGCGCCAGCAGCTTGGGTGGAGTCGGAAAATCCGGGGAGCTGTTTTTT; V: TRBV5-1; size: NA; J: TRBJ2-2; D: NA
CDR3: CASSLGALVGSPLHF; DNA: TGTGCCAGCAGCTTAGGCGCCTTGGTTGGGTCACCCCTCCACTTT; V: TRBV7-8; size: NA; J: TRBJ1-6; D: NA
CDR3: CAWRPSNGETQYF; DNA: TGTGCCTGGAGGCCGAGTAACGGGGAGACCCAGTACTTC; V: TRBV30; size: NA; J: TRBJ2-5; D: NA
CDR3: CASSLGQDFTDTQYF; DNA: TGTGCCAGCAGCTTGGGCCAGGATTTCACAGATACGCAGTATTTT; V: TRBV5-4; size: NA; J: TRBJ2-3; D: NA
CDR3: CASSPQGQGVDYEQYF; DNA: TGTGCCAGCTCACCCCAGGGACAGGGGGTGGACTACGAGCAGTACTTC; V: TRBV18; size: NA; J: TRBJ2-7; D: TRBD1
CDR3: CASSIGTSAYF; DNA: TGTGCCAGTAGTATCGGAACTAGCGCATACTTC; V: TRBV19; size: NA; J: TRBJ2-7; D: TRBD2